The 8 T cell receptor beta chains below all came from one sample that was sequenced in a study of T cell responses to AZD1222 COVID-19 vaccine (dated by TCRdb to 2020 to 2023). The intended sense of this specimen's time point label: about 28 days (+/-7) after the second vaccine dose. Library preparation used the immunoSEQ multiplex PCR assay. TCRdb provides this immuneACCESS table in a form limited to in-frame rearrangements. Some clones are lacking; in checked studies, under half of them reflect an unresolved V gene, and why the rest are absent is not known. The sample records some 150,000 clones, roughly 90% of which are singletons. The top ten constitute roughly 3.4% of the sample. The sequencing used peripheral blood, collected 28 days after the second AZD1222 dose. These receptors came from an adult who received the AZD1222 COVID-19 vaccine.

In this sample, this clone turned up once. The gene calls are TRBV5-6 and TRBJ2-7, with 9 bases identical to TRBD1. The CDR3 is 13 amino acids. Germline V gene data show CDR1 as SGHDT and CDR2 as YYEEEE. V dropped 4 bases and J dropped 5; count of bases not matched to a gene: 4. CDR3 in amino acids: CASSPTGGNEQYF. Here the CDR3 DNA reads TGTGCCAGCAGCCCGACAGGGGGAAACGAGCAGTACTTC.

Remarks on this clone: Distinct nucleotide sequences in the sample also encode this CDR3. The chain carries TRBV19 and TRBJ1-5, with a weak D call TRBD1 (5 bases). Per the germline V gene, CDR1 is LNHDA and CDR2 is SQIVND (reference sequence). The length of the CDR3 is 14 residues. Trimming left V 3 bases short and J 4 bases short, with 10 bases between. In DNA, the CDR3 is TGTGCCAGTAGTATCGGACGGGGGAATCAGCCCCAGCATTTT. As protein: CASSIGRGNQPQHF.

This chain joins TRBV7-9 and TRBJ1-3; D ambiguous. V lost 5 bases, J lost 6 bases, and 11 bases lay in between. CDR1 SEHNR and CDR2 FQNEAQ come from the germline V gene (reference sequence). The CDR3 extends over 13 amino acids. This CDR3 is CASSVYEANTIYF. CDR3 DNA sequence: TGTGCCAGCAGCGTATACGAAGCAAACACCATATATTTT.

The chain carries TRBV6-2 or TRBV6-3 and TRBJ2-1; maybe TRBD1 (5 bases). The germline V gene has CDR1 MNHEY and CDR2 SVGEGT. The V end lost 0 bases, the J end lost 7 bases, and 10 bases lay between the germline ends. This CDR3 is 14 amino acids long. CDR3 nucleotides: TGTGCCAGCAGTTACTCGGGGCCTTATAATGAGCAGTTCTTC. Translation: CASSYSGPYNEQFF.

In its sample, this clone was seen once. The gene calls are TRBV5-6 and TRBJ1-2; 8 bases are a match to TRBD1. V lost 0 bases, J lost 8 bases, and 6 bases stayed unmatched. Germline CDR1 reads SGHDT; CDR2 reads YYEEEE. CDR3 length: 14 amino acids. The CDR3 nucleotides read TGTGCCAGCAGCTTGGGACAGGGGATCAACGGCTACACCTTC. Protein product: CASSLGQGINGYTF. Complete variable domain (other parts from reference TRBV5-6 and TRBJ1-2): DAGVTQSPTHLIKTRGQQVTLRCSPKSGHDTVSWYQQALGQGPQFIFQYYEEEERQRGNFPDRFSGHQFPNYSSELNVNALLLGDSALYLCASSLGQGINGYTFGSGTRLTVV.

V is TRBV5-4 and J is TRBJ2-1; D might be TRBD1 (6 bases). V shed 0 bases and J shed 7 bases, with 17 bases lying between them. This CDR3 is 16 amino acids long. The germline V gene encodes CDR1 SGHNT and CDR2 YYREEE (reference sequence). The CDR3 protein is CASSLGGRGLRNEQFF. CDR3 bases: TGTGCCAGCAGCTTGGGAGGCAGGGGCCTTAGGAATGAGCAGTTCTTC.

CDR3 protein: CASSRDNVNSPLHF. CDR3 in DNA: TGTGCCAGCAGTAGGGACAATGTGAATTCACCCCTCCACTTT. The rearrangement joins TRBV6-5 to TRBJ1-6, with a possible D match to TRBD1 (6 bases). Germline CDR1 MNHEY, CDR2 SVGAGI. This CDR3 spans 14 amino acids. The V end lost 5 bases, the J end lost 7 bases, and 12 bases lay between the germline ends.

The CDR3 DNA is TGTGCCAGCAGACCACAGATAGGAGAAAACACCATATATTTT. This translates into CASRPQIGENTIYF. This chain links TRBV6-5 with TRBJ1-3; D unclear. The CDR3 runs 14 residues. V was cut by 6 bases and J by 6 bases, with 15 bases left in between. Germline V lookup: CDR1 MNHEY, CDR2 SVGAGI.